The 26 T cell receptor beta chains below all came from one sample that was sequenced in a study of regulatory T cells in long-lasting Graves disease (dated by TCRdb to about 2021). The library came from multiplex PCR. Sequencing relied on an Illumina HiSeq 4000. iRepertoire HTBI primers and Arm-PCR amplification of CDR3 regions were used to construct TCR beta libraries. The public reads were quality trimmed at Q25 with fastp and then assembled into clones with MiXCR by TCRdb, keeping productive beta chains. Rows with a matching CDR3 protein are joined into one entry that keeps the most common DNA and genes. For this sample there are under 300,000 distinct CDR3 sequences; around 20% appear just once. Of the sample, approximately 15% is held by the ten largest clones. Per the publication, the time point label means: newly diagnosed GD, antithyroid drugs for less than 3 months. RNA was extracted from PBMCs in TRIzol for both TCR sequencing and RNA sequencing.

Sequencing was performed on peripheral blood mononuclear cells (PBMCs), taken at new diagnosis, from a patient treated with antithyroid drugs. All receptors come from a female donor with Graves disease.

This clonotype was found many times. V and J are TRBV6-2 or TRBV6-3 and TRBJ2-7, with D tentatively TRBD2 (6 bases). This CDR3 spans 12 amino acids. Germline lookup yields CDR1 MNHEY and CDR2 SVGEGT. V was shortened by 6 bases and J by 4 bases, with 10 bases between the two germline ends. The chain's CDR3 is CASSRGGYEQYF. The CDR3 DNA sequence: TGTGCCAGCAGCCGCGGAGGGTACGAGCAGTACTTC.

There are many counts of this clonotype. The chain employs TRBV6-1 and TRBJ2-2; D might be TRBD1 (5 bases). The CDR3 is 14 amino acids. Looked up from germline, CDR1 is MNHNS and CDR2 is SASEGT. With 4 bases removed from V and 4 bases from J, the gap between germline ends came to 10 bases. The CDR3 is CASSGRQSTGELFF. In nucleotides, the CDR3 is TGTGCCAGCAGTGGCAGACAGTCCACCGGGGAGCTGTTTTTT.

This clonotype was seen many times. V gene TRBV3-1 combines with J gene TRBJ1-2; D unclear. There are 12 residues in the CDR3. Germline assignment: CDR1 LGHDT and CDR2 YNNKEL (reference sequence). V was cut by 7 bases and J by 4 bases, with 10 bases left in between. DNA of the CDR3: TGTGCCAGCAAACGAGACGGCTATGGCTACACCTTC. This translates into CASKRDGYGYTF. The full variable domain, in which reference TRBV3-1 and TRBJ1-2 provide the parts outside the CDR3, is DTAVSQTPKYLVTQMGNDKSIKCEQNLGHDTMYWYKQDSKKFLKIMFSYNNKELIINETVPNRFSPKSPDKAHLNLHINSLELGDSAVYFCASKRDGYGYTFGSGTRLTVV.

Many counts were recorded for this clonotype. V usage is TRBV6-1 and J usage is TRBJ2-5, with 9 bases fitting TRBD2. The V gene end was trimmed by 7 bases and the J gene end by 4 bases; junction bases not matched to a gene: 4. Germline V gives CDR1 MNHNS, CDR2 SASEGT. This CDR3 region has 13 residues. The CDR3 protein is CASKLAGPETQYF. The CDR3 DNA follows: TGTGCCAGCAAGCTAGCGGGACCAGAGACCCAGTACTTC.

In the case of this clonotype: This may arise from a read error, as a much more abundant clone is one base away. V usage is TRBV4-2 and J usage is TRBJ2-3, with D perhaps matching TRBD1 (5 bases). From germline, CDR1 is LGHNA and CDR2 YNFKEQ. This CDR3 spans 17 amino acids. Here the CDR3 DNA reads TGTGCCAGCAACCAAGATAGGCAGGGCTCGGGCACAGATACGCAGTATTTT. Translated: CASNQDRQGSGTDTQYF.

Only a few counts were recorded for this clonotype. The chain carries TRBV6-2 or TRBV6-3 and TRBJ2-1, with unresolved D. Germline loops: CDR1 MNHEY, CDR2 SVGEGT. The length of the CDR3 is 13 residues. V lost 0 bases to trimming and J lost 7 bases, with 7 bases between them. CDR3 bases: TGTGCCAGCAGTTACTCGGCTGTGAATGAGCAGTTCTTC. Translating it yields CASSYSAVNEQFF.

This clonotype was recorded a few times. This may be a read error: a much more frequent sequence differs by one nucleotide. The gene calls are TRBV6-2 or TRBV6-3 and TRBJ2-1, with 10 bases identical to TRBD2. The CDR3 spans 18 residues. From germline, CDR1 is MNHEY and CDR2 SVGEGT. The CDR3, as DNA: TGTGCCGGCAGTCCTCAACTAGCGGGGCCATTCGTGTTCAATGAGCAGTTCTTC. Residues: CAGSPQLAGPFVFNEQFF.

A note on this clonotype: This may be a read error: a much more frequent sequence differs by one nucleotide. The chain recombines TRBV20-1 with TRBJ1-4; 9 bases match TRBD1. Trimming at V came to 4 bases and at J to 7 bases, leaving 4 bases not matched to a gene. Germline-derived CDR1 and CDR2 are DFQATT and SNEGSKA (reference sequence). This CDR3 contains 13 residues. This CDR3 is CSATGTGSEKLFF. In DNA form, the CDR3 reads TGCAGTGCTACCGGGACAGGGAGTGAAAAACTGTTTTTT.

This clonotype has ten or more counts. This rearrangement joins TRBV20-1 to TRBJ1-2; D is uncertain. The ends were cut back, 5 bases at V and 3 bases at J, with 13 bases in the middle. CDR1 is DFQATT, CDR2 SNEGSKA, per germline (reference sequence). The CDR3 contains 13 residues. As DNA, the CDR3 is TGCAGTGCTGACTTGCGGGAGGACTATGGCTACACCTTC. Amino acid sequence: CSADLREDYGYTF.

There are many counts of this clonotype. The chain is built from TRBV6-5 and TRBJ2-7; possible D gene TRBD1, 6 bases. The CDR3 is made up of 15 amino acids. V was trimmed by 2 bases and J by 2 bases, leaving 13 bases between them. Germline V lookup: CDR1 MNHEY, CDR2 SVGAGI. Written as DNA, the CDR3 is TGTGCCAGCAGTTACAACGGACAGCCCGCCTACGAGCAGTACTTC. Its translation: CASSYNGQPAYEQYF.

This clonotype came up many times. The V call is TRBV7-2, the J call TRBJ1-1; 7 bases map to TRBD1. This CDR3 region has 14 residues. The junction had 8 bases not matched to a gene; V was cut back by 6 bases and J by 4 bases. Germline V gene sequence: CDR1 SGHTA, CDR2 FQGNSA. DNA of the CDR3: TGTGCCAGCAGACCCGACAGGGCCTCCACTGAAGCTTTCTTT. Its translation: CASRPDRASTEAFF.

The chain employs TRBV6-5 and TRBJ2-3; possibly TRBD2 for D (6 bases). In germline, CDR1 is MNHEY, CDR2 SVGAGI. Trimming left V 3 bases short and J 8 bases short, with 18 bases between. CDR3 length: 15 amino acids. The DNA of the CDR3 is TGTGCCAGCAGTTATGGAGGGTCCTCACGGGGTACGCAGTATTTT. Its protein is CASSYGGSSRGTQYF.

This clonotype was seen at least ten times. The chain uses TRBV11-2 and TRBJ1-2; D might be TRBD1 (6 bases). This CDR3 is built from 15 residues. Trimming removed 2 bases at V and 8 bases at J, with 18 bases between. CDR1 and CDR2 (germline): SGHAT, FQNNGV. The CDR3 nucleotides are TGTGCCAGCAGCTTACGATTGATAGACCAGGGGGGCTACACCTTC. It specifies CASSLRLIDQGGYTF.

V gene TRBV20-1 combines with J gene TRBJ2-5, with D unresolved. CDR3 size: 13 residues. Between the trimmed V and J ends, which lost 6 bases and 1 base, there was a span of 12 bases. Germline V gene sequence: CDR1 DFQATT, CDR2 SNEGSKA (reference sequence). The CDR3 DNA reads TGCAGTGCCCTCGGAGCAGTCCAAGAGACCCAGTACTTC. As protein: CSALGAVQETQYF.

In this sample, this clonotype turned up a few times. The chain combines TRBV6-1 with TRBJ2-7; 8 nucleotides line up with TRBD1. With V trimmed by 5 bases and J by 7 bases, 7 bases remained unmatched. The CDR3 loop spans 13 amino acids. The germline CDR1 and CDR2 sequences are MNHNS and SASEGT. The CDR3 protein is CASSNRGITEQYF. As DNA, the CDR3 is TGTGCCAGCAGTAACAGGGGGATTACTGAGCAGTACTTC.

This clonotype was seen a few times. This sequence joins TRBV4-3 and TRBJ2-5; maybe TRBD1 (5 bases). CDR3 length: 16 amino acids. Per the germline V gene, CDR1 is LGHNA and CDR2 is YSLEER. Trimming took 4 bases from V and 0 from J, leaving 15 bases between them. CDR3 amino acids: CASSRRGRQYQETQYF. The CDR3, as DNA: TGCGCCAGCAGCCGCAGAGGCAGACAGTACCAAGAGACCCAGTACTTC.

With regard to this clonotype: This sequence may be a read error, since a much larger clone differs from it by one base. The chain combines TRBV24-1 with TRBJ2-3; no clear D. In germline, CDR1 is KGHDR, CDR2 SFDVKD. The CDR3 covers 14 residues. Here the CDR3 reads CATSNLLGTDTQYF. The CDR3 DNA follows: TGTGCCACCAGTAATTTACTGGGGACAGATACGCAGTATTTT.

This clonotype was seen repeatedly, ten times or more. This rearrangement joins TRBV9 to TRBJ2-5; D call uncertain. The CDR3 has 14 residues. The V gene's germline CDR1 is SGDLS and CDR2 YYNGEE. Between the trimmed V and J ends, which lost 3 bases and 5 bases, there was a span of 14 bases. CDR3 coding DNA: TGTGCCAGCAGCGCCCCCGAGACCCGGGAGACCCAGTACTTC. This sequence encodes CASSAPETRETQYF.

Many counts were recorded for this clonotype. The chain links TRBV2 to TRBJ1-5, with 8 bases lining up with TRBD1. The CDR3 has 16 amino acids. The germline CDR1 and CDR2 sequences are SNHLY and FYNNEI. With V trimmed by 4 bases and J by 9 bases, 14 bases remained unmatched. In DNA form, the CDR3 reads TGTGCCAGCAGTGGGACAGGGACTCTACCCCCCTCGCCCCAGCATTTT. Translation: CASSGTGTLPPSPQHF.

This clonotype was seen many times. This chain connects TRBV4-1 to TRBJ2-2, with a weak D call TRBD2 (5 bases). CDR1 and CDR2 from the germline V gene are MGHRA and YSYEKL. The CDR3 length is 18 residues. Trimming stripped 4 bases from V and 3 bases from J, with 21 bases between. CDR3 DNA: TGCGCCAGCAGCCGCGTAGCGTCCCCGACGGACTACACCGGGGAGCTGTTTTTT. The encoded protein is CASSRVASPTDYTGELFF.

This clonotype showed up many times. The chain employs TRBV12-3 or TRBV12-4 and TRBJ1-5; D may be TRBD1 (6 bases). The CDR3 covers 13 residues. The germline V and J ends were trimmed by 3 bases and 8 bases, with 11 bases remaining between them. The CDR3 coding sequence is TGTGCCAGCAGTTTGGGAGGGGGGGAGCCCCAGCATTTT. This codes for CASSLGGGEPQHF.

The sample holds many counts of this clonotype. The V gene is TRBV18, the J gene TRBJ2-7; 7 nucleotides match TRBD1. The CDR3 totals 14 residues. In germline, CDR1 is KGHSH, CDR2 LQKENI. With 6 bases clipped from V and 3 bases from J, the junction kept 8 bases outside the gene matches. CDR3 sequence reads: CASSPGQKLYEQYF. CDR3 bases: TGTGCCAGCTCCCCGGGACAGAAGCTCTACGAGCAGTACTTC.

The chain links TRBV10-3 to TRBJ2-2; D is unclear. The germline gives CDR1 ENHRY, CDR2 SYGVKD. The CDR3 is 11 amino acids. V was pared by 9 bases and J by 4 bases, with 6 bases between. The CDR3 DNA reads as TGTGCCATGGAGCCCACCGGGGAGCTGTTTTTT. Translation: CAMEPTGELFF.

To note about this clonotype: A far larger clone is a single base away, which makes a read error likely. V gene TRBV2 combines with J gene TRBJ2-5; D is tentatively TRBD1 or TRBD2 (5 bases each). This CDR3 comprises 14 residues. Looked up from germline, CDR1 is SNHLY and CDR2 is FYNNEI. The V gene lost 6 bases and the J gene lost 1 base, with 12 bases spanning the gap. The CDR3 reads CASRKQDSQETQYF. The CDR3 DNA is TGTGCCAGCAGGAAACAGGACTCCCAAGAGACCCAGTACTTC. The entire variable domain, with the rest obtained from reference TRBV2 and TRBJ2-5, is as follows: EPEVTQTPSHQVTQMGQEVILRCVPISNHLYFYWYRQILGQKVEFLVSFYNNEISEKSEIFDDQFSVERPDGSNFTLKIRSTKLEDSAMYFCASRKQDSQETQYFGPGTRLLVL.

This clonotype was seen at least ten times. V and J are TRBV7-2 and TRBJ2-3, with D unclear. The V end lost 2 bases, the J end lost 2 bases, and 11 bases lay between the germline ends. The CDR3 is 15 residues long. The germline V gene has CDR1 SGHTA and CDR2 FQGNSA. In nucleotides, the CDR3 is TGTGCCAGCAGCTTAAAACGGCTCCCCACAGATACGCAGTATTTT. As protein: CASSLKRLPTDTQYF.

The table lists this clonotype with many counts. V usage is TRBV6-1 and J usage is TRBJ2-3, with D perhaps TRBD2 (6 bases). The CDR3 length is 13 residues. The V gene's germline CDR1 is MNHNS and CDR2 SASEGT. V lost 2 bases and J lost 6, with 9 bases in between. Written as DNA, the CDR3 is TGTGCCAGCAGTGAACGCGGGGCGGATACGCAGTATTTT. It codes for CASSERGADTQYF.